These 26 T cell receptor beta chains share one sample of origin, sequenced in a study of blood T cell repertoires in COVID-19. The repertoire was sequenced with immunoSEQ multiplex PCR; TCRdb's copy has only in-frame clones and lacks some. The sample gives more than 110,000 clones, approximately 87% of which show up once; around 4.5% is in the top ten. Sequenced input: peripheral blood. The receptors were sampled from a woman aged 40 to 50 with acute or convalescent COVID-19.

J is TRBJ2-1 and V is TRBV2; 8 positions agree with TRBD2. This CDR3 comprises 12 residues. Germline assignment: CDR1 SNHLY and CDR2 FYNNEI. The ends lost 2 bases at V and 16 bases at J; junction bases unmatched: 7. The CDR3 reads CASSEIGGVYFF. Written as DNA, the CDR3 is TGTGCCAGCAGTGAAATCGGGGGGGTTTACTTCTTC.

The rearrangement links TRBV5-8 to TRBJ1-4; 9 bases agree with TRBD1. The CDR3 contains 14 residues. Germline V gives CDR1 SGHTS, CDR2 YDEGEE. The ends lost 5 bases at V and 8 bases at J; junction bases unmatched: 7. CDR3 loop: CASSFGDRVEKLFF. The CDR3 nucleotides are TGTGCCAGCAGTTTCGGGGACAGGGTCGAAAAACTGTTTTTT.

CDR3 in amino acids: CASSSGFDYGYTF. The DNA of the CDR3 is TGTGCCAGCAGCTCAGGGTTTGACTATGGCTACACCTTC. The genes are TRBV7-2 and TRBJ1-2, with D maybe TRBD1 (5 bases). Germline CDR1 reads SGHTA; CDR2 reads FQGNSA. The CDR3 covers 13 residues. Trimming removed 4 bases at V and 3 bases at J, with 9 bases between.

The chain couples TRBV27 to TRBJ2-7; 7 nucleotides line up with TRBD1. This CDR3 comprises 12 residues. Per the germline V gene, CDR1 is MNHEY and CDR2 is SMNVEV (reference sequence). Trimming took 5 bases from V and 9 from J; bases not matched to a gene: 7. In nucleotides, the CDR3 is TGTGCCAGCAGTGGTTGGACAGGATCGCAGTACTTC. Amino acid sequence: CASSGWTGSQYF.

This clone was recorded a few times. This sequence joins TRBV5-1 and TRBJ2-1; TRBD2 agrees at 7 bases. The V gene's germline CDR1 is SGHRS and CDR2 YFSETQ. The CDR3 is made up of 16 amino acids. V lost 0 bases to trimming and J lost 5 bases; unmatched junction nucleotides: 8. The CDR3 region is CASSLGPRGTHNEQFF. CDR3 DNA: TGCGCCAGCAGCTTGGGGCCGCGGGGGACCCACAATGAGCAGTTCTTC.

The chain joins TRBV7-2 to TRBJ2-1; 10 positions agree with TRBD2. Germline values: CDR1 SGHTA, CDR2 FQGNSA. V shed 3 bases, J shed 7 bases, and the junction held 15 bases outside the gene matches. The CDR3 is made up of 18 amino acids. CDR3 sequence reads: CASSLVGPLAGGQNEQFF. In DNA form, the CDR3 reads TGTGCCAGCAGCTTGGTTGGACCCTTAGCGGGGGGTCAAAATGAGCAGTTCTTC.

The V gene is TRBV6-4, the J gene TRBJ2-1; 15 bases align to TRBD2. The germline V gene encodes CDR1 MRHNA and CDR2 SNTAGT. V lost 5 bases, J lost 6 bases, and 5 bases stayed unmatched. The CDR3 covers 16 residues. The CDR3 DNA is TGTGCCAGCAGTAGGACTAGCGGGGGGGCATCCAATGAGCAGTTCTTC. Translating gives CASSRTSGGASNEQFF.

This chain joins TRBV5-1 and TRBJ1-4, with TRBD1 matching over 7 bases. The CDR3 is 19 residues long. The trim removed 3 bases at V and 2 bases at J, leaving 16 bases unmatched. Germline loops: CDR1 SGHRS, CDR2 YFSETQ. The CDR3 spells CASSSPTGSKFATNEKLFF. DNA of the CDR3: TGCGCCAGCAGCTCCCCGACAGGGTCAAAATTTGCGACTAATGAAAAACTGTTTTTT.

The table lists this clone with a few counts. DNA for the CDR3: TGTGCCAGCAGCCCAGCAGGGACGGGAGATGAAAAACTGTTTTTT. Translation: CASSPAGTGDEKLFF. V usage is TRBV11-2 and J usage is TRBJ1-4; weak D call: TRBD1 (5 bases). Germline V lookup: CDR1 SGHAT, CDR2 FQNNGV. This CDR3 region has 15 residues. V shed 5 bases and J shed 6 bases, with 16 bases lying between them.

The V and J genes are TRBV2 and TRBJ1-2; a weak D match, TRBD1 (6 bases). V was pared by 6 bases and J by 8 bases, with 22 bases between. The CDR3 loop spans 15 amino acids. Germline CDR1 is SNHLY and CDR2 is FYNNEI. Here the CDR3 reads CASSPGGALVGGYTF. The CDR3 DNA reads as TGTGCCAGCAGCCCCGGGGGGGCCCTAGTCGGGGGCTACACCTTC.

V is TRBV4-3 and J is TRBJ2-3, with 15 nucleotides matching TRBD2. Germline values: CDR1 LGHNA, CDR2 YSLEER. CDR3 size: 16 residues. The V segment lost 4 bases and the J segment 3 bases; nucleotides outside the gene matches: 2. The CDR3 here is CASSPGLAGGTDTQYF. The CDR3 DNA is TGCGCCAGCAGCCCGGGACTAGCGGGGGGTACAGATACGCAGTATTTT.

Worth noting for this clone: At one boundary the junction diverges from the germline segment, which might be a read error. This chain connects TRBV6-2 or TRBV6-3 to TRBJ1-1; no reliable D call. Germline V gene data show CDR1 as MNHEY and CDR2 as SVGEGT. The CDR3 is 16 amino acids. In DNA, the CDR3 is TGTGCCAGCAATTACGGGCGGGCAACCATGAACACTGAAGCTTTCTTT. It codes for CASNYGRATMNTEAFF.

The chain carries TRBV7-2 and TRBJ1-1; D not certain. V shed 2 bases and J shed 6 bases, with 13 bases lying between them. Germline V gives CDR1 SGHTA, CDR2 FQGNSA. The length of the CDR3 is 14 residues. The CDR3 region has the DNA TGTGCCAGCAGCTTAATTAATGAGGGAGCTGAAGCTTTCTTT. Translated: CASSLINEGAEAFF.

The chain has TRBV7-2 and TRBJ1-3; TRBD1 aligns across 7 bases. The CDR3 sequence is 16 residues long. Germline V CDR1 and CDR2: SGHTA, FQGNSA. Losses at the gene ends were 2 bases for V and 5 bases for J; bases not matched to a gene: 9. CDR3 coding DNA: TGTGCCAGCAGCTTATGGACAGGTTTAGCTCGAAACACCATATATTTT. Amino acid sequence: CASSLWTGLARNTIYF.

The chain uses TRBV30 and TRBJ1-2; D remains unclear. The ends were cut back, 5 bases at V and 3 bases at J, with 10 bases in the middle. This CDR3 comprises 12 residues. The germline V gene has CDR1 GTSNPN and CDR2 SVGIG (reference sequence). Here the CDR3 DNA reads TGTGCCTGGTTTGACTGGGACTATGGCTACACCTTC. It codes for CAWFDWDYGYTF.

The chain is built from TRBV4-3 and TRBJ1-1; D gene unclear. Between the trimmed V and J ends, which lost 0 bases and 5 bases, there was a span of 22 bases. The germline V gene has CDR1 LGHNA and CDR2 YSLEER. The CDR3 runs 18 residues. Here the CDR3 reads CASSQERWTDSYGTEAFF. The CDR3 nucleotides are TGCGCCAGCAGCCAAGAAAGGTGGACGGACTCATACGGGACTGAAGCTTTCTTT.

The V and J genes are TRBV4-3 and TRBJ1-4, with 9 bases identical to TRBD1. Germline CDR1 and CDR2: LGHNA and YSLEER. Trimming cost V 3 bases and J 4 bases; bases outside gene matches: 3. This CDR3 region has 15 residues. CDR3: CASSHGDRDNEKLFF. The CDR3 nucleotides are TGCGCCAGCAGCCACGGGGACAGGGATAATGAAAAACTGTTTTTT.

This chain links TRBV7-9 with TRBJ1-5; unclear D gene. Germline values: CDR1 SEHNR, CDR2 FQNEAQ (reference sequence). The CDR3 totals 16 residues. The germline V and J ends were trimmed by 0 bases and 0 bases, with 9 bases remaining between them. In DNA, the CDR3 is TGTGCCAGCAGCTTAGCGCGGCGGATTAGCAATCAGCCCCAGCATTTT. Amino acids: CASSLARRISNQPQHF.

This chain connects TRBV5-1 to TRBJ1-4; 7 positions match TRBD1. The CDR3 runs to 14 residues. Germline V gene data show CDR1 as SGHRS and CDR2 as YFSETQ. V was pared by 3 bases and J by 3 bases, with 2 bases of the junction left unmatched. The chain's CDR3 is CASSSRGSNEKLFF. CDR3 DNA sequence: TGCGCCAGCAGCTCCAGGGGGTCTAATGAAAAACTGTTTTTT.

The rearrangement uses TRBV2 and TRBJ1-2, with unresolved D. The V gene's germline CDR1 is SNHLY and CDR2 FYNNEI. Trimming shortened V by 3 bases and J by 5 bases, and 4 bases separated the two germline ends. CDR3 length: 11 residues. CDR3 DNA sequence: TGTGCCAGCAGTGACACTTATGGCTACACCTTC. It is translated as CASSDTYGYTF.

This clone was detected only once. V gene TRBV10-3 combines with J gene TRBJ1-1; D is unclear. Germline V lookup: CDR1 ENHRY, CDR2 SYGVKD. Trimming pared 0 bases from V and 11 bases from J, leaving 7 bases between. This CDR3 spans 11 amino acids. CDR3 sequence reads: CAISESRAAFF. CDR3 sequence (DNA): TGTGCCATCAGTGAGTCGAGGGCGGCTTTCTTT.

V gene TRBV6-5 combines with J gene TRBJ1-4; perhaps TRBD1 as D (6 bases). Between the trimmed V and J ends, which lost 4 bases and 3 bases, there was a span of 12 bases. The length of the CDR3 is 15 residues. In germline, CDR1 is MNHEY, CDR2 SVGAGI. CDR3 in amino acids: CASSLQQGANEKLFF. The CDR3 region has the DNA TGTGCCAGCAGTTTACAACAGGGTGCTAATGAAAAACTGTTTTTT.

This chain links TRBV7-2 with TRBJ2-5; possible D gene TRBD1, 6 bases. V was shortened by 1 base and J by 4 bases, with 10 bases between the two germline ends. The CDR3 has 14 residues. Germline values: CDR1 SGHTA, CDR2 FQGNSA. The chain's CDR3 is CASSLDTGRETQYF. The CDR3, as DNA: TGTGCCAGCAGCTTAGATACAGGGAGAGAGACCCAGTACTTC.

V and J are TRBV7-8 and TRBJ1-1; D remains ambiguous. The CDR3 has 16 amino acids. Looked up from germline, CDR1 is SGHVS and CDR2 is FQNEAQ. Trimming took 1 base from V and 3 from J, leaving 15 bases between them. The CDR3 nucleotides are TGTGCCAGCAGCTTAGGGTTACAGATTATCTACACTGAAGCTTTCTTT. Translating gives CASSLGLQIIYTEAFF. Full variable domain (rest looked up from reference TRBV7-8 and TRBJ1-1): GAGVSQSPRYKVAKRGQDVALRCDPISGHVSLFWYQQALGQGPEFLTYFQNEAQLDKSGLPSDRFFAERPEGSVSTLKIQRTQQEDSAVYLCASSLGLQIIYTEAFFGQGTRLTVV.

The chain recombines TRBV11-2 with TRBJ2-5, with 8 bases that match TRBD1. CDR3 size: 13 residues. Germline loops: CDR1 SGHAT, CDR2 FQNNGV. Trimming took 7 bases from V and 6 from J; bases not matched to a gene: 7. CDR3 sequence reads: CASNRGRRQTQYF. CDR3 sequence (DNA): TGTGCCAGCAACAGGGGGAGAAGGCAGACCCAGTACTTC.

V gene TRBV11-3 combines with J gene TRBJ2-7, with 9 bases that match TRBD1. The CDR3 has 14 amino acids. V lost 5 bases to trimming and J lost 4 bases; unmatched junction nucleotides: 6. CDR1 and CDR2 (germline): SGHNT, YENEEA. The CDR3 nucleotides are TGTGCCAGCAGCCGAAGGGGACAGGGTTACGAGCAGTACTTC. This encodes CASSRRGQGYEQYF.